This T cell receptor (beta chain) appears in the sequencing data of a study of early T cells in non-severe SARS-CoV-2 infection. This clonotype has only a few counts. Trimming left V 0 bases short and J 0 bases short, with 20 bases between. The CDR3 loop spans 19 amino acids. Germline V CDR1 and CDR2: LGHDT, YNNKEL (reference sequence). Unique molecular identifiers tagged individual cDNA molecules. TCRdb analysed the 5' RACE reads with MiXCR anew, one entry per CDR3 protein. The sample shows around 60,000 distinct CDR3 sequences, approximately 11% of them seen only once. The chain is built from TRBV3-1 and TRBJ1-1; D remains unclear. The sample consisted of whole blood, taken at baseline. This TCR came from an adult who was a healthcare worker with PCR-confirmed SARS-CoV-2 infection or an uninfected control (not recorded which). Written as DNA, the CDR3 is TGTGCCAGCAGCCAAGACCGCTTTTACCGTTACGGTATGAACACTGAAGCTTTCTTT. This gives the protein CASSQDRFYRYGMNTEAFF.